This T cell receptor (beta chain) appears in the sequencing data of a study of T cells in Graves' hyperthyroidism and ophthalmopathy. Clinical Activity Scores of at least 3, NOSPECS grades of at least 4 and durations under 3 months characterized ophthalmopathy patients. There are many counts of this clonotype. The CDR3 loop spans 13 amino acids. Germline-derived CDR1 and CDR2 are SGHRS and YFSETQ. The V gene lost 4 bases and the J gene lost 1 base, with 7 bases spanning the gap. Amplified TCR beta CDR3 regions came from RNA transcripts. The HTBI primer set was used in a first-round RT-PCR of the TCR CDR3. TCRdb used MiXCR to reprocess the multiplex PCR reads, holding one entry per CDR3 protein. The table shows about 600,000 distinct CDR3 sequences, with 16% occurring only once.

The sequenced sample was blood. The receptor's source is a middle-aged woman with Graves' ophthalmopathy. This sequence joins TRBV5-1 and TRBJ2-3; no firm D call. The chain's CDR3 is CASSGWGTDTQYF. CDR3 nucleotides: TGCGCCAGCAGCGGTTGGGGCACAGATACGCAGTATTTT.